The subject of this entry is one T cell receptor beta chain. The antigen is unknown. The sample belongs to a study of T cell responses to AZD1222 COVID-19 vaccine. Points from the study as a whole: In the spike-specific TCR repertoire, nearly half reportedly target unmutated variant regions. Only a handful of individuals given AZD1222 were seropositive at baseline.

This CDR3 has 14 amino acids. In germline, CDR1 is LNHDA, CDR2 SQIVND (reference sequence). The ends were cut back, 1 base at V and 8 bases at J, with 14 bases in the middle. Assay used: immunoSEQ multiplex PCR; TCRdb lists only in-frame clones, some missing. The repertoire holds around 170,000 clones, around 88% seen once, with 11% in the top ten. This TCR was recovered from an adult who received the AZD1222 COVID-19 vaccine. The genes are TRBV19 and TRBJ1-2; D uncertain. The source material was peripheral blood, sampled 28 days after the second AZD1222 dose. In DNA, the CDR3 is TGTGCCAGTAGTATAGGATTGCGGGAGATCGGCTACACCTTC. Amino acids: CASSIGLREIGYTF.